This T cell receptor beta chain was recorded in a study of blood T cell repertoires in COVID-19. Overall study: PBMCs, B-cell-depleted T cells, or T cells were the source of the cDNA or gDNA that made up the material.

V lost 1 base and J 4 bases, leaving 18 bases between the germline ends. The CDR3 sequence is 17 residues long. Germline V gene lookup returns CDR1 SGHNT and CDR2 YENEEA. Per the original methods: The authors estimated nucleated cell counts from reference gene primer amplification. Profiling relied on immunoSEQ multiplex PCR, and the TCRdb table lists in-frame clones only, not all of them. Clonal size and the V and J genes are those of that table, whereas D and trimming came from the DNA. The sample has under 200,000 clones; over 70% are singletons. This chain links TRBV11-3 with TRBJ2-3; TRBD1 might be the D (5 bases). The specimen was PBMCs or T cells enriched from blood (not recorded which). The clonotype was recovered from a woman aged 50 to 60 in a cohort exposed to, infected with or recovered from COVID-19 (not recorded which). CDR3 loop: CASSLGAARGSADTQYF. The DNA of the CDR3 is TGTGCCAGCAGCTTAGGGGCCGCAAGGGGTTCGGCAGATACGCAGTATTTT.